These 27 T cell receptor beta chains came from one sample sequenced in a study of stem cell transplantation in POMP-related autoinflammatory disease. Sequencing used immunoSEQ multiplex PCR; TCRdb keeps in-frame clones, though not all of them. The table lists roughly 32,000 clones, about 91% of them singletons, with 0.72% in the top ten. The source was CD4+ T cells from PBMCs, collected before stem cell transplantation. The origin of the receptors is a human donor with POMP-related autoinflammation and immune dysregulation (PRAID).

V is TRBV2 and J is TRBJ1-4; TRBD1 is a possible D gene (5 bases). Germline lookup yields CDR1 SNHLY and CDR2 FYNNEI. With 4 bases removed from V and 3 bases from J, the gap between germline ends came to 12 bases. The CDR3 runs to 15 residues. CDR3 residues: CASSGVQGANEKLFF. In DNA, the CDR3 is TGTGCCAGCAGTGGGGTGCAGGGTGCTAATGAAAAACTGTTTTTT.

CDR3 amino acids: CASSRGTSGGAVGETQYF. The CDR3 bases are TGTGCCAGCAGTCGAGGGACTAGCGGGGGGGCAGTGGGAGAGACCCAGTACTTC. The chain uses TRBV4-2 and TRBJ2-5, with 16 bases identical to TRBD2. This CDR3 is 18 amino acids long. Germline CDR1 reads LGHNA; CDR2 reads YNFKEQ. The J segment lost 4 bases and the V segment lost 6 bases, leaving 11 bases of the junction unmatched.

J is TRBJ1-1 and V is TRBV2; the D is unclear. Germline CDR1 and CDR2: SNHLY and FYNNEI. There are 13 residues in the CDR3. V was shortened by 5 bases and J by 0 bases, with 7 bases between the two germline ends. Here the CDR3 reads CASSTDMNTEAFF. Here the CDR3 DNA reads TGTGCCAGCAGTACAGATATGAACACTGAAGCTTTCTTT.

In DNA, the CDR3 is TGCGCCAGCAGCCAACCAGCGGGGGGGAATGAGCAGTTCTTC. This gives the protein CASSQPAGGNEQFF. The chain has TRBV4-1 and TRBJ2-1; the match to TRBD2 covers 10 bases. With 2 bases clipped from V and 7 bases from J, the junction kept 2 bases outside the gene matches. Looked up from germline, CDR1 is MGHRA and CDR2 is YSYEKL. This CDR3 region has 14 residues.

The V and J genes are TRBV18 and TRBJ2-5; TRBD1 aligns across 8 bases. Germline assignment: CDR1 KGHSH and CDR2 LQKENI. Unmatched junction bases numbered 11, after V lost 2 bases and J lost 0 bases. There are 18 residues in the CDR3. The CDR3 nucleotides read TGTGCCAGCTCACCATATGGGGCGACAGGGGCCCACCAAGAGACCCAGTACTTC. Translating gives CASSPYGATGAHQETQYF.

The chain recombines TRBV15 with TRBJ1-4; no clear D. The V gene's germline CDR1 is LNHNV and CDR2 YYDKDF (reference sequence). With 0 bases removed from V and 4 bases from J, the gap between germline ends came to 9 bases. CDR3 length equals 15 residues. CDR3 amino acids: CATSRDGQLNEKLFF. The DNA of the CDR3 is TGTGCCACCAGCAGAGATGGGCAGCTTAATGAAAAACTGTTTTTT.

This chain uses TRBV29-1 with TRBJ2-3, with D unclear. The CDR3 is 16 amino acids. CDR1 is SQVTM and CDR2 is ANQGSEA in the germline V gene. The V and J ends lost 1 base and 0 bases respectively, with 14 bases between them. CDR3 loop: CSVEVGATPSTDTQYF. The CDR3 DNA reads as TGCAGCGTTGAAGTTGGAGCGACCCCTAGCACAGATACGCAGTATTTT.

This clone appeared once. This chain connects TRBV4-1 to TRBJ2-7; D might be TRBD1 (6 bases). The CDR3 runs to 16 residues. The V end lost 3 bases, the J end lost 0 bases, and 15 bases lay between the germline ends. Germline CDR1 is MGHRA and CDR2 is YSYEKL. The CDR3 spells CASSQSPGVSSYEQYF. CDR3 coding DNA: TGCGCCAGCAGCCAGAGTCCAGGGGTGAGCTCCTACGAGCAGTACTTC.

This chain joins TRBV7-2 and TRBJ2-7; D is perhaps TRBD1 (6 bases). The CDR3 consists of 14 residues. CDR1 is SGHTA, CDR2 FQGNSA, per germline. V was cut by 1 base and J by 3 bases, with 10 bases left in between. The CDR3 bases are TGTGCCAGCAGCTTAGTAAGACAGGACTACGAGCAGTACTTC. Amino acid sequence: CASSLVRQDYEQYF.

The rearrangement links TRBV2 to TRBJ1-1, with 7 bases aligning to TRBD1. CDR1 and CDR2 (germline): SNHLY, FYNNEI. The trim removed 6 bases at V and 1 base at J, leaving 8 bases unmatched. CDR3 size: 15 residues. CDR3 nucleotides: TGTGCCAGCAGCCTTGACAGGGTTGGGAACACTGAAGCTTTCTTT. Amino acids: CASSLDRVGNTEAFF. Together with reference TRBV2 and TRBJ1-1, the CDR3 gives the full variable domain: EPEVTQTPSHQVTQMGQEVILRCVPISNHLYFYWYRQILGQKVEFLVSFYNNEISEKSEIFDDQFSVERPDGSNFTLKIRSTKLEDSAMYFCASSLDRVGNTEAFFGQGTRLTVV.

The CDR3 region has the DNA TGCGCCAGCAGCCAACTACGGCGGGGGGGGACAGATACGCAGTATTTT. Translated, it gives CASSQLRRGGTDTQYF. The chain carries TRBV4-1 and TRBJ2-3; 9 positions agree with TRBD2. The J segment lost 3 bases and the V segment lost 2 bases, leaving 6 bases of the junction unmatched. CDR1 is MGHRA and CDR2 is YSYEKL in the germline V gene. The CDR3 runs 16 residues.

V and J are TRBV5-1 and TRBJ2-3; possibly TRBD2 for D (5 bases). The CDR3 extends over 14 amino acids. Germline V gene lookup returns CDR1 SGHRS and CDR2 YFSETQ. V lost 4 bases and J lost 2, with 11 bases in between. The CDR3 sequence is CASSPQRITDTQYF. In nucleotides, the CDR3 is TGCGCCAGCAGCCCCCAGCGGATCACAGATACGCAGTATTTT.

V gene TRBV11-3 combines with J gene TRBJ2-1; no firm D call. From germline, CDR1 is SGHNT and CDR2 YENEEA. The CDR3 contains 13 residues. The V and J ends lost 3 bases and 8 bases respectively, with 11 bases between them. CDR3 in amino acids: CASSLANDHEQFF. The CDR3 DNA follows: TGTGCCAGCAGCTTGGCCAACGATCATGAGCAGTTCTTC.

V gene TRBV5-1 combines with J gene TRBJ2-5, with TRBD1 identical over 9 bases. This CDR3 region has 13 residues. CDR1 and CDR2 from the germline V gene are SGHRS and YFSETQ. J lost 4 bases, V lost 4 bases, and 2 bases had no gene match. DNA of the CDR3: TGCGCCAGCAGCACGGGACAGGGAGAGACCCAGTACTTC. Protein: CASSTGQGETQYF.

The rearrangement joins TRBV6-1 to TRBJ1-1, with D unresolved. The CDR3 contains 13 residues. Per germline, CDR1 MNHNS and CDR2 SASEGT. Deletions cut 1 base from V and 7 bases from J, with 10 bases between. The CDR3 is CASSEGRAFEAFF. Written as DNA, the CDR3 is TGTGCCAGCAGTGAAGGAAGGGCCTTTGAAGCTTTCTTT.

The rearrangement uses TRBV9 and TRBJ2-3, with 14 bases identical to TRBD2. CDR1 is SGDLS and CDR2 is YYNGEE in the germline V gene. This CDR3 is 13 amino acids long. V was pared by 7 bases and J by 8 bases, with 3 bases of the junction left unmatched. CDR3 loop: CASGGTSGGTQYF. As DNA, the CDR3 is TGTGCCAGCGGCGGGACTAGCGGGGGTACGCAGTATTTT.

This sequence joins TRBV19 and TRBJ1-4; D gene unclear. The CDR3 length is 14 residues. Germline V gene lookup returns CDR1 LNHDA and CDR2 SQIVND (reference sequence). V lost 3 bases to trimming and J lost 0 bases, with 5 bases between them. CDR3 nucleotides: TGTGCCAGTAGTATTCTCTCAACTAATGAAAAACTGTTTTTT. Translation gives CASSILSTNEKLFF.

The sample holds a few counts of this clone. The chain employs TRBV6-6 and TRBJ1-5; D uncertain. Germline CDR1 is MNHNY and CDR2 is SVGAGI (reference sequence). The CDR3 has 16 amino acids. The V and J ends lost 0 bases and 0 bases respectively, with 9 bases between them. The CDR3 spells CASSYSIAYSNQPQHF. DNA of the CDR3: TGTGCCAGCAGTTACTCGATTGCGTATAGCAATCAGCCCCAGCATTTT.

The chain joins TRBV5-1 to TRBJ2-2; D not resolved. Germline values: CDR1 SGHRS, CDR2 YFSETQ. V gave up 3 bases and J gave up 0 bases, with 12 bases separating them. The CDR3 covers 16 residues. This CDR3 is CASSSRGPTNTGELFF. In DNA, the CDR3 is TGCGCCAGCAGCTCTCGAGGCCCCACGAACACCGGGGAGCTGTTTTTT.

The CDR3 is CASSPRQGPPRTDTQYF. DNA for the CDR3: TGTGCCAGCTCACCACGACAGGGGCCGCCCCGCACAGATACGCAGTATTTT. The chain recombines TRBV18 with TRBJ2-3; 8 bases line up with TRBD1. The CDR3 has 17 residues. Unmatched junction bases numbered 7, after V lost 1 base and J lost 1 base. Germline V CDR1 and CDR2: KGHSH, LQKENI.

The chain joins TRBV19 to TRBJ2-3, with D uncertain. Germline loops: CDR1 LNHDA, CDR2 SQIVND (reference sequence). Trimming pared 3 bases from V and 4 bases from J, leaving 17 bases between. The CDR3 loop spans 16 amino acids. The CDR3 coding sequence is TGTGCCAGTAGTATGGATTTAGAGAGCTTTGCAGATACGCAGTATTTT. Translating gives CASSMDLESFADTQYF.

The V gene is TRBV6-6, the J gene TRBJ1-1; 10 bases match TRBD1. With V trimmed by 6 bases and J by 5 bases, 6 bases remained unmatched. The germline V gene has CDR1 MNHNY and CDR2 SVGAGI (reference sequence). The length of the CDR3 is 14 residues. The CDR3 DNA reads TGTGCCAGCAGAGGTGGGACAGGGGTAACTGAAGCTTTCTTT. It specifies CASRGGTGVTEAFF.

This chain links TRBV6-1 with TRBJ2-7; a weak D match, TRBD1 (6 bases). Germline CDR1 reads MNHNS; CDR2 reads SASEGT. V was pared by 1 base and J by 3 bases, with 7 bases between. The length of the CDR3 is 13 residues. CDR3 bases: TGTGCCAGCAGTGAAGTAGGGGGCTACGAGCAGTACTTC. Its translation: CASSEVGGYEQYF.

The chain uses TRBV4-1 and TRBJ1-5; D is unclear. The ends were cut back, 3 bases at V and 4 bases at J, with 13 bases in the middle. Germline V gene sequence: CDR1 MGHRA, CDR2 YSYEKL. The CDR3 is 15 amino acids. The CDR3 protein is CASSHPGRQNQPQHF. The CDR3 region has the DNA TGCGCCAGCAGCCATCCTGGACGGCAGAATCAGCCCCAGCATTTT.

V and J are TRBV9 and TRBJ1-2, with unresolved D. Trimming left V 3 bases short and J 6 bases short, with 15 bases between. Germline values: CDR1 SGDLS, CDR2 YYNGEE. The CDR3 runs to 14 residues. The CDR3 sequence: CASSGGRFRDGYTF. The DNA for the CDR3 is TGTGCCAGCAGCGGTGGACGGTTTAGGGATGGCTACACCTTC.

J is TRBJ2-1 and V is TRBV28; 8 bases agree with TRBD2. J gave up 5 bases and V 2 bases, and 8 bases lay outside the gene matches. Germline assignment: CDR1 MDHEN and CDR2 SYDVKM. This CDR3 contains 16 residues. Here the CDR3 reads CASSLPTSGGDNEQFF. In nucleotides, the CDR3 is TGTGCCAGCAGTTTACCCACTAGCGGAGGTGACAATGAGCAGTTCTTC. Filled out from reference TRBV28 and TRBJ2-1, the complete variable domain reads DVKVTQSSRYLVKRTGEKVFLECVQDMDHENMFWYRQDPGLGLRLIYFSYDVKMKEKGDIPEGYSVSREKKERFSLILESASTNQTSMYLCASSLPTSGGDNEQFFGPGTRLTVL.

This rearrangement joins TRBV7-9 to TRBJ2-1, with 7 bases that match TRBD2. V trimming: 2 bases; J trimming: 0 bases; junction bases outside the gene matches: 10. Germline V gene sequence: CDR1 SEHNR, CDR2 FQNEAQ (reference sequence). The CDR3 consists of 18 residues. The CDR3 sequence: CASSLTGGLQSSYNEQFF. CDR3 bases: TGTGCCAGCAGCTTAACGGGAGGACTCCAGAGCTCCTACAATGAGCAGTTCTTC.